This T cell receptor (beta chain) was documented in a study of blood T cells in healthy people across ages. Trimming took off 1 base at V and 0 bases at J, with 1 base between the two ends. This CDR3 has 13 amino acids. In germline, CDR1 is LNHNV, CDR2 YYDKDF (reference sequence). Primed by a sample-barcoded 5' primer and a J-beta primer mix, a second PCR proceeded for roughly 6 to 12 cycles. All cDNA molecules were each tagged by a template-switch adaptor with 12 random nucleotides. MiXCR was run by TCRdb on the 5' RACE reads, yielding one entry per CDR3 protein. The table shows hundreds of thousands of distinct CDR3 sequences, with about 25% occurring only once. These data also formed part of another study, on T cells of mothers and their children.

The sequenced material came from blood. This TCR came from a boy aged 5-17 years in good health. The chain joins TRBV15 to TRBJ1-3; D is undetermined. The CDR3 sequence: CATSRASGNTIYF. The DNA of the CDR3 is TGTGCCACCAGCAGAGCCTCTGGAAACACCATATATTTT. Complete variable domain (other parts from reference TRBV15 and TRBJ1-3): DAMVIQNPRYQVTQFGKPVTLSCSQTLNHNVMYWYQQKSSQAPKLLFHYYDKDFNNEADTPDNFQSRRPNTSFCFLDIRSPGLGDTAMYLCATSRASGNTIYFGEGSWLTVV.